What follows are 21 T cell receptor beta chains derived from one specimen sequenced in a study of T cell repertoires in cytomegalovirus infection. TCRdb re-called the reads with MiXCR, one entry per CDR3 protein. Found here are roughly 500,000 distinct CDR3 sequences, 15% to 20% of them singletons; the top ten hold more than 20%. The material sequenced was CD8+ T cells from PBMCs. The receptors were gathered from a human donor in good health (CMV status not recorded). Some clones in this sample may be carry-over from other donors' samples.

This clonotype was recorded a few times. J is TRBJ2-7 and V is TRBV12-3 or TRBV12-4; 8 bases are a match to TRBD2. The CDR3 is made up of 16 amino acids. V shed 3 bases, J shed 2 bases, and the junction held 9 bases outside the gene matches. CDR3 region: CASSLGAGALTYEQYF. The CDR3 coding sequence is TGTGCCAGCAGTTTGGGAGCGGGGGCTTTGACCTACGAGCAGTACTTC.

As regards this clonotype: One end of the junction fails to match germline, which may point to a read error. Here the CDR3 DNA reads TGTGCAAGCAGTTTCGTACATGGCACAGATACGAAGTATTTT. Protein product: CASSFVHGTDTKYF. This sequence joins TRBV28 and TRBJ2-3; no clear D gene. CDR1 is MDHEN, CDR2 SYDVKM, per germline. This CDR3 has 14 residues.

This clonotype was found a few times. V and J are TRBV5-1 and TRBJ2-2, with unresolved D. CDR1 is SGHRS and CDR2 is YFSETQ in the germline V gene. The CDR3 has 13 amino acids. The V end lost 6 bases, the J end lost 0 bases, and 6 bases lay between the germline ends. The CDR3 sequence: CASTTTNTGELFF. DNA for the CDR3: TGCGCCAGCACGACAACGAACACCGGGGAGCTGTTTTTT.

This clonotype was picked up a small number of times. This chain uses TRBV5-1 with TRBJ2-2; D not certain. Per germline, CDR1 SGHRS and CDR2 YFSETQ. V lost 2 bases and J 0 bases, leaving 11 bases between the germline ends. The CDR3 has 16 amino acids. The DNA for the CDR3 is TGCGCCAGCAGCTTCTTGGCCACTCCGAACACCGGGGAGCTGTTTTTT. This translates into CASSFLATPNTGELFF.

In this sample, this clonotype turned up a few times. The chain has TRBV20-1 and TRBJ1-6; no clear D gene. Trimming cost V 0 bases and J 7 bases, with 7 bases left between them. This CDR3 contains 13 residues. Germline V lookup: CDR1 DFQATT, CDR2 SNEGSKA (reference sequence). CDR3 sequence reads: CSARDTTNSPLHF. The CDR3 coding sequence is TGCAGTGCTAGAGATACGACCAATTCACCCCTCCACTTT.

This clonotype was observed at least ten times. This rearrangement joins TRBV7-8 to TRBJ1-5; maybe TRBD1 (6 bases). In germline, CDR1 is SGHVS, CDR2 FQNEAQ. CDR3 size: 13 residues. The ends were cut back, 6 bases at V and 11 bases at J, with 17 bases in the middle. DNA for the CDR3: TGTGCCAGCAGACCAGAGGGGGGCCGGACCCAGCATTTT. Translation: CASRPEGGRTQHF.

The rearrangement uses TRBV28 and TRBJ2-7; D perhaps matches TRBD1 (6 bases). CDR1 is MDHEN, CDR2 SYDVKM, per germline. V shed 5 bases and J shed 2 bases, with 19 bases lying between them. CDR3 length equals 16 residues. As DNA, the CDR3 is TGTGCCAGCAGTGCTATCAGGGGACCCCAGGCCTACGAGCAGTACTTC. As protein: CASSAIRGPQAYEQYF.

The V and J genes are TRBV24-1 and TRBJ2-7; 9 nucleotides agree with TRBD2. The CDR3 sequence is 14 residues long. V shed 8 bases, J shed 2 bases, and the junction held 6 bases outside the gene matches. Germline CDR1 reads KGHDR; CDR2 reads SFDVKD. Here the CDR3 reads CATINRTSAYEQYF. CDR3 coding DNA: TGTGCCACCATTAACCGGACTAGCGCCTACGAGCAGTACTTC.

This clonotype was detected ten times or more. The chain links TRBV7-9 to TRBJ2-1; TRBD2 matches at 12 bases. The CDR3 consists of 17 residues. V shed 5 bases and J 0 bases; nucleotides not matched to a gene: 5. CDR1 and CDR2 (germline): SEHNR, FQNEAQ (reference sequence). This CDR3 reads CASSPRTSGTSYNEQFF. In DNA, the CDR3 is TGTGCCAGCAGCCCCCGGACTAGCGGGACCTCCTACAATGAGCAGTTCTTC.

This clonotype has at least ten counts. The chain employs TRBV11-2 and TRBJ1-1; no clear D. Between the trimmed V and J ends, which lost 1 base and 4 bases, there was a span of 7 bases. The CDR3 consists of 13 residues. CDR1 and CDR2 (germline): SGHAT, FQNNGV. Written as DNA, the CDR3 is TGTGCCAGCAGCTTAGGGTTGTTCACTGAAGCTTTCTTT. Protein sequence: CASSLGLFTEAFF.

The chain has TRBV6-1 and TRBJ1-1, with TRBD1 identical over 7 bases. The V gene's germline CDR1 is MNHNS and CDR2 SASEGT. The V segment lost 2 bases and the J segment 3 bases; nucleotides outside the gene matches: 9. The CDR3 runs to 16 residues. CDR3 bases: TGTGCCAGCAGTGAAACGGCAGGGGGGCGGGACACTGAAGCTTTCTTT. Its translation: CASSETAGGRDTEAFF.

A word on this clonotype: Relative to the germline gene, one junction end is altered; a read error may explain this. The chain couples TRBV12-3 or TRBV12-4 to TRBJ2-2; D is uncertain. The CDR3 sequence is 14 residues long. CDR3 coding DNA: TGTGCCAGCACCTTGCCAGTAGACACCGTGGAGCTGTTTTTT. It translates to CASTLPVDTVELFF.

The CDR3 DNA reads TGCAGTGCTAGATCCCGCGGGATATCCCCCCCAGATACGCAGTATTTT. This gives the protein CSARSRGISPPDTQYF. V and J are TRBV20-1 and TRBJ2-3, with D perhaps TRBD2 (6 bases). This CDR3 spans 16 amino acids. V lost 2 bases to trimming and J lost 4 bases, with 19 bases between them. Germline V CDR1 and CDR2: DFQATT, SNEGSKA (reference sequence).

This clonotype was detected ten times or more. The genes are TRBV9 and TRBJ1-1, with TRBD1 matching 10 bases. The CDR3 consists of 14 residues. V dropped 5 bases and J dropped 5; count of bases not matched to a gene: 6. CDR1 and CDR2 (germline): SGDLS, YYNGEE. CDR3 DNA: TGTGCCAGCAGGGGACAGGGGATTGGTACTGAAGCTTTCTTT. This sequence encodes CASRGQGIGTEAFF.

This clonotype came up many times. The chain has TRBV12-3 or TRBV12-4 and TRBJ1-1, with D maybe TRBD1 (5 bases). The CDR3 covers 16 residues. The V end was cut by 6 bases, the J end by 3 bases, with 20 bases between. The CDR3 DNA sequence: TGTGCCAGCAGACCCCACGACGGGCGGGACGACACTGAAGCTTTCTTT. Amino acid sequence: CASRPHDGRDDTEAFF.

This clonotype was counted ten times or more. The chain employs TRBV11-2 and TRBJ2-3; D is possibly TRBD1 (5 bases). From germline, CDR1 is SGHAT and CDR2 FQNNGV. Trimming removed 1 base from V and 2 bases from J, with 10 bases in between. This CDR3 comprises 15 residues. Here the CDR3 DNA reads TGTGCCAGCAGCTTAGGTGTCAGGGCCACAGATACGCAGTATTTT. This gives the protein CASSLGVRATDTQYF.

This clonotype was counted at least ten times. The rearrangement joins TRBV11-1 to TRBJ2-3; possibly TRBD2 for D (6 bases). CDR1 is SGHAT, CDR2 FQDESV, per germline (reference sequence). The V and J ends lost 5 bases and 0 bases respectively, with 12 bases between them. CDR3 length: 15 residues. The CDR3 loop is CASSQGLLSTDTQYF. The CDR3 nucleotides read TGTGCCAGCAGCCAGGGACTGCTGAGCACAGATACGCAGTATTTT.

This clonotype was seen many times. This chain uses TRBV7-9 with TRBJ1-3, with D possibly being TRBD1 (5 bases). V was pared by 5 bases and J by 1 base, with 15 bases between. Germline V gene data show CDR1 as SEHNR and CDR2 as FQNEAQ (reference sequence). The CDR3 is made up of 16 amino acids. This CDR3 is CASSKTVLGSGNTIYF. DNA of the CDR3: TGTGCCAGCAGCAAGACAGTGCTAGGGTCTGGAAACACCATATATTTT.

A few counts support this clonotype. The chain has TRBV10-3 and TRBJ1-2; D unresolved. The CDR3 is 12 residues long. The germline V gene has CDR1 ENHRY and CDR2 SYGVKD. V was clipped by 3 bases and J by 7 bases, with 9 bases between them. The CDR3 DNA is TGTGCCATCAGTGATTCCGCGGTTGGCTACACCTTC. Its translation: CAISDSAVGYTF.

In the case of this clonotype: One end of the junction fails to match germline, which may point to a read error. The chain uses TRBV7-8 and TRBJ2-4; 13 positions agree with TRBD2. CDR1 is SGHVS, CDR2 FQNEAQ, per germline. This CDR3 is built from 18 residues. DNA of the CDR3: TGTGCAAGCAGAACCCGGACTAGCGGGGGCAGGGCCAAAAACATTCAGTACTTC. Protein: CASRTRTSGGRAKNIQYF.

The J gene is TRBJ2-3, the V gene TRBV7-3, with a possible D match to TRBD1 (6 bases). Germline V gene data show CDR1 as SGHTA and CDR2 as FQGTGA. V lost 3 bases and J 6 bases, leaving 16 bases between the germline ends. The CDR3 spans 15 residues. DNA of the CDR3: TGTGCCAGCAGCTTGACAGGTCTACTGAGTGATACGCAGTATTTT. Its translation is CASSLTGLLSDTQYF.